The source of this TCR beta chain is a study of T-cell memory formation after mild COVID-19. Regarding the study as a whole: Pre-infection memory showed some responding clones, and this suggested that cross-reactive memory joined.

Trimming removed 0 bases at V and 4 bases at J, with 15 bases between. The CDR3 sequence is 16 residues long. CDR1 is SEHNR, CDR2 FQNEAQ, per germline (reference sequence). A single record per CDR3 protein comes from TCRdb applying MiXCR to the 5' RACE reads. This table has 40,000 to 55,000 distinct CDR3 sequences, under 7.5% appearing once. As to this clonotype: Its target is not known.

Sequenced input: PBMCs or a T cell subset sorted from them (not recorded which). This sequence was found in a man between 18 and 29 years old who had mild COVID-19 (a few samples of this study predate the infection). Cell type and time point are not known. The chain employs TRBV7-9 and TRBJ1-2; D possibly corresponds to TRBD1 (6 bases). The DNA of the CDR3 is TGTGCCAGCAGCTTAGCGCGAGGCAGGGGAGCCTATGGCTACACCTTC. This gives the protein CASSLARGRGAYGYTF.